These T cell receptor beta chains were read from a single sample in a study of vaccination and CD4 T cells after COVID-19. Their cognate antigens are unknown. TCRdb re-called the PCR reads through MiXCR, storing one row per CDR3 protein. The table shows almost 15,000 distinct CDR3 sequences, with less than 70% occurring only once. The sequencing here drew on CD4+ T cells from blood, cultured in vitro, taken before SARS-CoV-2 vaccination. The origin of the receptors is a human donor who had recovered from COVID-19. The CDR3 runs from the conserved cysteine through the conserved F or W. The D gene is left open where the match is weak. Clone size is stated in some rows and not others, as once, few, many or a class when expanded.

>TRBV27|TRBJ2-2|NA|NA
CASSSKTGYSNTGELFF
TGTGCCAGCAGTTCAAAGACGGGCTATTCGAACACCGGGGAGCTGTTTTTT
>TRBV6-1|TRBJ2-3|once|NA
CASSDDRFQGATDTQYF
TGTGCCAGCAGTGACGACCGTTTCCAGGGAGCCACAGATACGCAGTATTTT
>TRBV7-3|TRBJ2-2|NA|TRBD2
CASSLGLAGNTGELFF
TGTGCCAGCAGTCTTGGACTAGCGGGCAACACCGGGGAGCTGTTTTTT
>TRBV7-8|TRBJ2-1|NA|NA
CASNRRGYNEQFF
TGTGCCAGCAACCGCCGGGGCTACAATGAGCAGTTCTTC
>TRBV2|TRBJ2-7|NA|TRBD1
CASRTGIAAYEQYF
TGTGCCAGCAGGACAGGGATCGCGGCGTACGAGCAGTACTTC
>TRBV20-1|TRBJ1-5|NA|NA
CSARLDNYSNQPQHF
TGCAGTGCTAGACTCGACAATTATAGCAATCAGCCCCAGCATTTT
>TRBV18|TRBJ2-7|NA|TRBD1
CASSLDRVREQYF
TGTGCCAGCTCACTGGACAGGGTGAGGGAGCAGTACTTC
>TRBV6-1|TRBJ2-3|NA|TRBD2
CASRQAGGFADTQYF
TGTGCCAGCAGGCAAGCGGGGGGGTTCGCAGATACGCAGTATTTT
>TRBV6-2/TRBV6-3|TRBJ2-3|NA|NA
CASTLDPRVSTDTQYF
TGTGCCAGCACCCTCGACCCGAGGGTGAGCACAGATACGCAGTATTTT
>TRBV28|TRBJ2-3|NA|TRBD2
CASRGASGSTDTQYF
TGTGCCAGCAGAGGCGCTAGCGGAAGCACAGATACGCAGTATTTT
>TRBV19|TRBJ1-6|NA|NA
CASSEKGNSPLHF
TGTGCCAGTAGTGAGAAGGGGAATTCACCCCTCCACTTT
>TRBV2|TRBJ2-5|NA|TRBD2
CASRKTSQEETQYF
TGTGCCAGCCGAAAGACTAGCCAGGAAGAGACCCAGTACTTC
>TRBV11-2|TRBJ2-7|NA|NA
CASSPWGNGDLQYF
TGTGCCAGCAGCCCGTGGGGGAACGGTGATCTGCAGTACTTC
>TRBV5-4|TRBJ2-5|NA|TRBD1
CASSYRGKSETQYF
TGTGCCAGCAGCTACAGGGGGAAGTCAGAGACCCAGTACTTC
>TRBV7-9|TRBJ1-5|NA|NA
CASSLRSDGSNQPQHF
TGTGCCAGCAGCTTAAGGTCAGATGGTAGCAATCAGCCCCAGCATTTT
>TRBV20-1|TRBJ1-3|once|NA
CSARPPGTSGNTIYF
TGCAGTGCTAGACCGCCGGGAACCTCTGGAAACACCATATATTTT
>TRBV19|TRBJ1-1|NA|TRBD1
CASSIGGTGNTEAFF
TGTGCCAGTAGTATAGGAGGGACAGGGAACACTGAAGCTTTCTTT
>TRBV6-1|TRBJ1-1|few|TRBD1
CASSQGAMNTEAFF
TGTGCCAGCAGTCAGGGGGCGATGAACACTGAAGCTTTCTTT
>TRBV6-1|TRBJ1-2|NA|NA
CASKVGAYGYTF
TGTGCCAGCAAGGTTGGCGCTTATGGCTACACCTTC
>TRBV18|TRBJ1-2|NA|NA
CASSPWRARGYTF
TGTGCCAGCTCACCGTGGAGGGCCCGTGGCTACACCTTC
>TRBV11-3|TRBJ1-2|few|NA
CASSLEGRDGNYGYTF
TGTGCCAGCAGCTTAGAGGGCAGGGACGGGAACTATGGCTACACCTTC
>TRBV2|TRBJ2-7|NA|TRBD1
CASRPPLRGPEQYF
TGTGCCAGCAGACCCCCCTTGAGGGGGCCGGAGCAGTACTTC